The clone carrying this TCR beta chain was counted between two and nine times. The data derive from a study of beta chain features in type 1 diabetes. Study in general: Over all samples combined, over 85,000,000 sorted cells were examined.

Every isolated RNA sample was fully reverse transcribed, so sequencing captured expressed TCRB transcripts. Libraries were prepared by immunoSEQ multiplex PCR; TCRdb keeps only in-frame clonotypes and omits some of them. The repertoire consists of over 500,000 clones, with 15% to 18% occurring once and the leading ten covering roughly 0.098%. J lost 4 bases, V lost 3 bases, and 9 bases had no gene match. The CDR3 has 17 amino acids. CDR1 and CDR2 (germline): SGHTA, FQGNSA. CD45RO/CCR7/CD25/CD127/CD95/CD27 sorting isolated CD4+ naive, central memory, regulatory and stem cell-like memory cells. The V gene is TRBV7-2, the J gene TRBJ2-5; the match to TRBD1 covers 12 bases. The receptor was isolated from a man aged 18 to 29 in good health. Sequences were obtained from naive CD4+ T cells from blood. CDR3 coding DNA: TGTGCCAGCAGCTTCGGGAGGGACAGGGGGCGCGCAGAGACCCAGTACTTC. This codes for CASSFGRDRGRAETQYF. Full variable domain (remainder filled in from reference TRBV7-2 and TRBJ2-5): GAGVSQSPSNKVTEKGKDVELRCDPISGHTALYWYRQSLGQGLEFLIYFQGNSAPDKSGLPSDRFSAERTGGSVSTLTIQRTQQEDSAVYLCASSFGRDRGRAETQYFGPGTRLLVL.